Presented here are 32 T cell receptor beta chains from one specimen sequenced in a study of CXCR3-negative and CXCR3-positive naive CD8 T cells. Study-level points and caveats: Greater hydrophobicity was found in TRB CDR3s of CXCR3-positive naive cells than of CXCR3-negative naive cells.

The libraries of TRB cDNA were prepared using 5' RACE with UMI labels. From the 5' RACE reads, TCRdb lists one entry per CDR3 protein and no DNA. This sample contains over 70,000 distinct CDR3 sequences. Their antigens are not known. The sequenced material came from naive CXCR3+ CD8+ T cells from blood. Subset of the sample: CD45RO-CCR7+CD27+CD95- naive CD8+ T cells expressing CXCR3 (TNR3+). The receptors derive from a human donor in good health. Some clones in this sample may be carry-over from other donors' samples.

V usage is TRBV3-1 and J usage is TRBJ2-1; lacking DNA, the TRBD2 call made by TCRdb goes unchecked. Germline lookup yields CDR1 LGHDT and CDR2 YNNKEL (reference sequence). The CDR3 sequence is 15 residues long. The CDR3 is CASSLGLAGSHEQFF.

V is TRBV29-1 and J is TRBJ2-3; there is no DNA to check the TCRdb D call of TRBD1. The CDR3 sequence is 16 residues long. CDR1 and CDR2 (germline): SQVTM, ANQGSEA. The CDR3 spells CSVEPDRGTTTDTQYF.

V is TRBV12-3 or TRBV12-4 and J is TRBJ1-1; TCRdb's D gene call, TRBD1, goes unchecked for lack of DNA. This CDR3 is 15 amino acids long. The CDR3 is CASSLGGEMNTEAFF.

This chain joins TRBV29-1 and TRBJ2-7; with no DNA, the TCRdb D assignment of TRBD1 cannot be verified. The CDR3 has 12 amino acids. The germline gives CDR1 SQVTM, CDR2 ANQGSEA. The CDR3 loop reads CSVELGLYEQYF.

This chain joins TRBV4-2 and TRBJ2-7; no DNA is available, so the TRBD1 call from TCRdb remains unchecked. This CDR3 has 15 amino acids. CDR1 is LGHNA, CDR2 YNFKEQ, per germline. The CDR3 reads CASSQGGNLSYEQYF.

The CDR3 region is CASSQETRGNEQFF. The chain employs TRBV4-1 and TRBJ2-1; checking the TCRdb D call of TRBD1 is not possible without DNA. Per the germline V gene, CDR1 is MGHRA and CDR2 is YSYEKL. This CDR3 is built from 14 residues.

The chain joins TRBV6-2 or TRBV6-3 to TRBJ2-1; TCRdb picks TRBD2, but there is no DNA to check that call. This CDR3 region has 13 residues. Germline CDR1 MNHEY, CDR2 SVGEGT. The CDR3 protein is CASSYSTGGEQFF.

V usage is TRBV10-3 and J usage is TRBJ2-7. Germline assignment: CDR1 ENHRY and CDR2 SYGVKD. This CDR3 region has 11 residues. This CDR3 is CAISAGNEQYF.

The J gene is TRBJ2-5, the V gene TRBV10-3. CDR1 ENHRY and CDR2 SYGVKD come from the germline V gene. The CDR3 loop spans 13 amino acids. The CDR3 spells CAISESIKETQYF.

The gene calls are TRBV7-3 and TRBJ1-1; the TCRdb call, TRBD1, lacks DNA for checking. CDR1 and CDR2 (germline): SGHTA, FQGTGA. CDR3 length: 11 residues. The CDR3 sequence: CASSSGLGTFF.

The chain links TRBV29-1 to TRBJ2-7; the TCRdb call, TRBD2, lacks DNA for checking. Germline CDR1 reads SQVTM; CDR2 reads ANQGSEA. This CDR3 contains 13 residues. CDR3 loop: CSVDSAGSYEQYF.

V gene TRBV20-1 combines with J gene TRBJ2-3; TCRdb names TRBD2, which stays unverified in the absence of DNA. This CDR3 spans 18 amino acids. Germline V gives CDR1 DFQATT, CDR2 SNEGSKA (reference sequence). This CDR3 is CSARDPLRLAESTDTQYF.

This chain connects TRBV2 to TRBJ2-7; the D call of TRBD2 rests on TCRdb alone, since no DNA is present to check it. The CDR3 runs 15 residues. CDR1 and CDR2 from the germline V gene are SNHLY and FYNNEI. CDR3 sequence reads: CASSEWDSTPYEQYF. The whole variable domain, remainder taken from reference TRBV2 and TRBJ2-7, is EPEVTQTPSHQVTQMGQEVILRCVPISNHLYFYWYRQILGQKVEFLVSFYNNEISEKSEIFDDQFSVERPDGSNFTLKIRSTKLEDSAMYFCASSEWDSTPYEQYFGPGTRLTVT.

V and J are TRBV20-1 and TRBJ2-1. This CDR3 comprises 12 residues. Germline-derived CDR1 and CDR2 are DFQATT and SNEGSKA (reference sequence). The CDR3 protein is CSARNSYNEQFF.

The chain has TRBV12-3 or TRBV12-4 and TRBJ1-5. This CDR3 is 14 amino acids long. CDR3 amino acids: CASSSTASNQPQHF.

V usage is TRBV30 and J usage is TRBJ1-4. This CDR3 is 15 amino acids long. The germline gives CDR1 GTSNPN, CDR2 SVGIG (reference sequence). The CDR3 sequence is CAWSVFPATNEKLFF.

This chain uses TRBV11-2 with TRBJ1-1. Looked up from germline, CDR1 is SGHAT and CDR2 is FQNNGV. This CDR3 spans 13 amino acids. CDR3 protein: CASSLDGVTEAFF.

V and J are TRBV3-1 and TRBJ2-7; TCRdb lists TRBD2, though no DNA is available to test this call. The germline V gene has CDR1 LGHDT and CDR2 YNNKEL (reference sequence). This CDR3 region has 15 residues. Here the CDR3 reads CASSQESRGGDEQYF.

The V and J genes are TRBV4-2 and TRBJ2-7. There are 15 residues in the CDR3. Germline V gene sequence: CDR1 LGHNA, CDR2 YNFKEQ. The CDR3 is CASSQDSGASYEQYF.

This sequence joins TRBV20-1 and TRBJ2-7. Germline CDR1 reads DFQATT; CDR2 reads SNEGSKA (reference sequence). The CDR3 consists of 12 residues. The CDR3 is CSARDWTYEQYF.

The gene calls are TRBV15 and TRBJ1-1; the TRBD1 assignment by TCRdb is unverifiable without DNA. Germline V gives CDR1 LNHNV, CDR2 YYDKDF (reference sequence). The CDR3 covers 15 residues. CDR3 residues: CATSYRRQGPTEAFF.

The chain joins TRBV12-2 to TRBJ1-1; TCRdb lists TRBD1, though no DNA is available to test this call. TRBV12-2 is noted as a pseudogene. The CDR3 contains 16 residues. The CDR3 reads CASRSVMLDTRPEAFF.

J is TRBJ1-1 and V is TRBV20-1; as DNA is missing, the TRBD1 call by TCRdb cannot be tested. The CDR3 spans 14 residues. Germline V gives CDR1 DFQATT, CDR2 SNEGSKA (reference sequence). CDR3 in amino acids: CSAPQGGMDTEAFF.

The CDR3 sequence is CASSLNWGVPDTQYF. The rearrangement joins TRBV11-3 to TRBJ2-3; there is no DNA to check the TCRdb D call of TRBD1. The CDR3 is 15 residues long. Germline V gene lookup returns CDR1 SGHNT and CDR2 YENEEA.

The chain combines TRBV12-3 or TRBV12-4 with TRBJ2-7; the D call of TRBD1 rests on TCRdb alone, since no DNA is present to check it. CDR3 size: 13 residues. The CDR3 here is CASRLGSQPDSHF.

V and J are TRBV9 and TRBJ2-3; absent DNA, TCRdb's TRBD2 call cannot be checked. Germline V lookup: CDR1 SGDLS, CDR2 YYNGEE. The CDR3 consists of 16 residues. The CDR3 protein is CASSLDGGSGADTQYF.

The chain combines TRBV7-2 with TRBJ2-3. There are 13 residues in the CDR3. Germline CDR1 reads SGHTA; CDR2 reads FQGNSA. The CDR3 sequence: CASSLLSSDTQYF.

This chain connects TRBV21-1 to TRBJ2-1; checking the TCRdb D call of TRBD1 is not possible without DNA. TRBV21-1 is labeled a pseudogene. The CDR3 extends over 15 amino acids. The CDR3 sequence: CASSPPRGGLHEQFF.

The chain has TRBV6-5 and TRBJ2-7; TCRdb's D call of TRBD1 is untestable without DNA. CDR3 length: 13 amino acids. Germline values: CDR1 MNHEY, CDR2 SVGAGI. The CDR3 loop reads CASSGQPSYEQYF.

The chain is built from TRBV6-2 or TRBV6-3 and TRBJ2-2; lacking DNA, the TRBD1 call made by TCRdb goes unchecked. Germline V gives CDR1 MNHEY, CDR2 SVGEGT. There are 15 residues in the CDR3. The CDR3 region is CASSSDREDTGELVF.

This chain connects TRBV12-3 or TRBV12-4 to TRBJ1-2; TCRdb selects TRBD1, and the lack of DNA leaves this call unchecked. The CDR3 covers 14 residues. This CDR3 reads CASSLGQGYYGYTF.

The chain has TRBV5-1 and TRBJ2-7; TCRdb's D call, TRBD2, is unchecked because there is no DNA. Looked up from germline, CDR1 is SGHRS and CDR2 is YFSETQ. This CDR3 spans 15 amino acids. The chain's CDR3 is CASRPGGGLSYEQYF.